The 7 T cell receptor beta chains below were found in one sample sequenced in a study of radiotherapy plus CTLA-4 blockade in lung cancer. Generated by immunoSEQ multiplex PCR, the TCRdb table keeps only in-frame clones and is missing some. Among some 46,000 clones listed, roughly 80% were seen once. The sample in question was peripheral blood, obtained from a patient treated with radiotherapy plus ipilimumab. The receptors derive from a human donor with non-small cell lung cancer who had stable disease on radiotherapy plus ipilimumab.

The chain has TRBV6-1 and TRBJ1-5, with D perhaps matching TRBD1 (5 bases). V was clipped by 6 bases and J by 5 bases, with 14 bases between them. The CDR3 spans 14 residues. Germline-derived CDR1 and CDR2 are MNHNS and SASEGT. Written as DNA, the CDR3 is TGTGCCAGCAGACCAAGGGGAGGAGATCAGCCCCAGCATTTT. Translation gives CASRPRGGDQPQHF.

The CDR3 DNA reads TGTGCCAGAAGCTTGGTGGGACAGGGGGCCAGAAGGACTGGAAACACCATATATTTT. This codes for CARSLVGQGARRTGNTIYF. The chain couples TRBV5-3 to TRBJ1-3, with 12 bases aligning to TRBD1. TRBV5-3 is filed as an ORF, its function uncertain. CDR3 length: 19 residues. V shed 0 bases and J 2 bases; nucleotides not matched to a gene: 9.

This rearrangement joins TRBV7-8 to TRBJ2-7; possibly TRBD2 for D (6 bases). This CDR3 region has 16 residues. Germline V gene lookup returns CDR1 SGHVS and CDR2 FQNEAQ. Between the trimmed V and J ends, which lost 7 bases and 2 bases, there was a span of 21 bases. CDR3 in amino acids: CASTTPWGGQAYEQYF. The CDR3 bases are TGTGCCAGCACCACCCCCTGGGGAGGCCAGGCCTACGAGCAGTACTTC.

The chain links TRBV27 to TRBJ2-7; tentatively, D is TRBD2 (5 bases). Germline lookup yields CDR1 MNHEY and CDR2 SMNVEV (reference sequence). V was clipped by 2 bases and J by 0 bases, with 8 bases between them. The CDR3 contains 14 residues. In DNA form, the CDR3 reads TGTGCCAGCAGTTTAATCGGAGGCTCCTACGAGCAGTACTTC. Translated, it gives CASSLIGGSYEQYF.

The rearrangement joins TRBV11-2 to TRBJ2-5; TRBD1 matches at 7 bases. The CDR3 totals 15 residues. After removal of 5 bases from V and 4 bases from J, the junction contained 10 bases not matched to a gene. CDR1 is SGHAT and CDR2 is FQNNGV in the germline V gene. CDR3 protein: CASSPIRGTVETQYF. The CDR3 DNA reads TGTGCCAGCAGCCCGATTAGGGGGACAGTAGAGACCCAGTACTTC. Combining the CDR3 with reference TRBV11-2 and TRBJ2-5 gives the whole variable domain EAGVAQSPRYKIIEKRQSVAFWCNPISGHATLYWYQQILGQGPKLLIQFQNNGVVDDSQLPKDRFSAERLKGVDSTLKIQPAKLEDSAVYLCASSPIRGTVETQYFGPGTRLLVL.

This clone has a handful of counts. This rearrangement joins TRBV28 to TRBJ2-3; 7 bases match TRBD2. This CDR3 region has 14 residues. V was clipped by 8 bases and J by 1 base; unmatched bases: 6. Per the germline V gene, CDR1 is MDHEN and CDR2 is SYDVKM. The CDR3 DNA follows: TGTGCCAGCCAATTTACTAGCGGCACAGATACGCAGTATTTT. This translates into CASQFTSGTDTQYF. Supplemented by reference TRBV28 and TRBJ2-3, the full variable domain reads DVKVTQSSRYLVKRTGEKVFLECVQDMDHENMFWYRQDPGLGLRLIYFSYDVKMKEKGDIPEGYSVSREKKERFSLILESASTNQTSMYLCASQFTSGTDTQYFGPGTRLTVL.

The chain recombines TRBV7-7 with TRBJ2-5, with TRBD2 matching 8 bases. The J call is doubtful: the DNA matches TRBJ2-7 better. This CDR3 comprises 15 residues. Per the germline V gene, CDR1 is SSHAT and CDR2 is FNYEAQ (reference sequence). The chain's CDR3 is CASSPGDGRGGEQYF. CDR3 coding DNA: TGTGCCAGCAGCCCGGGAGACGGGAGGGGCGGCGAGCAGTACTTC.